A selection of T cell receptor beta chains follows, all from one sample in a study of T cell clusters in autoimmune cytopenias. TCRdb reprocessed the multiplex PCR reads and keeps a single row for each CDR3 protein, giving no DNA. The table for this sample gives 5,700 or so distinct CDR3 sequences. The same sample was also used in a study of T cell repertoires in aging, cancer and after chemotherapy.

Material for sequencing was peripheral blood. The origin of the receptors is a human donor in good health. Both conserved end residues are part of each CDR3. Clone sizes are given selectively: once, few, many, or a class where the clone is expanded.

V gene	clone size	J gene	CDR3 protein
TRBV19	medium-sized	TRBJ2-7	CASSTLESGEQYF
TRBV20-1	NA	TRBJ2-6	CSAVSIAGGSSGANVLTF
TRBV4-1	medium-sized	TRBJ2-7	CASSQDGLPREQYF
TRBV7-6	NA	TRBJ2-1	CASSLIGNEQFF
TRBV5-6	medium-sized	TRBJ2-1	CASSLGGTGYSNEQFF
TRBV6-1	NA	TRBJ1-3	CASRLYRNTIYF
TRBV7-2	medium-sized	TRBJ2-3	CASSFSTDTQYF
TRBV20-1	NA	TRBJ2-1	CSAILAGGGNEQFF
TRBV10-3	NA	TRBJ1-6	CAISESLSSYNSPLHF
TRBV20-1	NA	TRBJ1-4	CSARDKGTNEKLFF
TRBV5-1	NA	TRBJ2-3	CASSLVWVTDTQYF
TRBV18	medium-sized	TRBJ2-2	CASSGTDGNTGELFF
TRBV10-3	NA	TRBJ2-3	CAINGDTDTQYF
TRBV7-6	NA	TRBJ2-5	CASSQGLAGSKETQYF
TRBV4-1	NA	TRBJ2-2	CASSHLKNAGTGELFF
TRBV7-9	NA	TRBJ2-1	CASSFSSGGPYNEQFF
TRBV5-6	medium-sized	TRBJ2-5	CASSSLVGTERKETQYF
TRBV5-1	NA	TRBJ2-7	CASGKGSMMGYEQYF
TRBV6-2/TRBV6-3	NA	TRBJ2-1	CASSYSGDTFSYNEQFF
TRBV7-6	NA	TRBJ2-5	CASSKNVRTQYF
TRBV25-1	NA	TRBJ1-6	CASSEYGQYNSPLHF
TRBV15	medium-sized	TRBJ2-7	CATSRDKGWTESYEQYF
TRBV7-6	medium-sized	TRBJ2-3	CASSLTSNTDTQYF
TRBV11-2	NA	TRBJ1-2	CASSPRVLDEAPNYGYTF
TRBV7-9	NA	TRBJ1-1	CASNSREKDDTEAFF
TRBV24-1	NA	TRBJ1-1	CATSDTKGNTEAFF
TRBV12-3/TRBV12-4	NA	TRBJ2-7	CASSWGRSYEQYF
TRBV2	NA	TRBJ2-7	CASSEGISQGYEQYF
TRBV4-1	NA	TRBJ1-1	CASSHSRTGPTLNTEAFF
TRBV19	medium-sized	TRBJ1-5	CASSPYRLGTGTFSNQPQHF
TRBV24-1	NA	TRBJ1-5	CATSDTSQPQHF
TRBV6-5	NA	TRBJ1-2	CASLERRVGYTF
TRBV24-1	NA	TRBJ2-7	CATSDPYRGNYEQYF
TRBV5-1	NA	TRBJ2-5	CASSSWGQRETQYF
TRBV20-1	NA	TRBJ2-7	CSARRLVASEQYF
TRBV19	medium-sized	TRBJ1-4	CASSIGGTTNEKLFF
TRBV6-5	medium-sized	TRBJ2-3	CASSRGGRLDTQYF
TRBV11-2	NA	TRBJ2-7	CASSSGQVYEQYF
TRBV15	NA	TRBJ2-5	CATSIGDRGGETQYF
TRBV18	NA	TRBJ1-5	CASSGTPQNQPQHF
TRBV5-6	medium-sized	TRBJ2-7	CASSLAPPSYEQYF
TRBV13	medium-sized	TRBJ1-3	CASSVSGGMSSGNTIYF
TRBV19	medium-sized	TRBJ2-1	CASRRGLAVYNEQFF
TRBV19	NA	TRBJ1-2	CASGPSGPGQGLSNYGYTF
TRBV12-3/TRBV12-4	NA	TRBJ1-2	CASSHRDRGVGYTF